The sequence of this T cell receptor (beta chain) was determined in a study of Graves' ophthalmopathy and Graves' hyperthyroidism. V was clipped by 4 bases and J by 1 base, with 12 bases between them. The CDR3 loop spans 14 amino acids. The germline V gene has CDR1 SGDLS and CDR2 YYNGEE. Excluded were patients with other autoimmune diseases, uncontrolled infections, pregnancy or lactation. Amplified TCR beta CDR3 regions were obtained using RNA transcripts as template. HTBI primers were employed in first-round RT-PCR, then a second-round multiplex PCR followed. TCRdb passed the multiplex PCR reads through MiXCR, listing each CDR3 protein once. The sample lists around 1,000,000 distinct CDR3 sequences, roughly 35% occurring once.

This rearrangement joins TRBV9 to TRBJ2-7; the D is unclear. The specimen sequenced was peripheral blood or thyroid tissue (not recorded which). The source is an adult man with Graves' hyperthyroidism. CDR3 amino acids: CASSLKPFSYEQYF. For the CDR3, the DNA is TGTGCCAGCAGCCTAAAACCGTTTTCCTACGAGCAGTACTTC.